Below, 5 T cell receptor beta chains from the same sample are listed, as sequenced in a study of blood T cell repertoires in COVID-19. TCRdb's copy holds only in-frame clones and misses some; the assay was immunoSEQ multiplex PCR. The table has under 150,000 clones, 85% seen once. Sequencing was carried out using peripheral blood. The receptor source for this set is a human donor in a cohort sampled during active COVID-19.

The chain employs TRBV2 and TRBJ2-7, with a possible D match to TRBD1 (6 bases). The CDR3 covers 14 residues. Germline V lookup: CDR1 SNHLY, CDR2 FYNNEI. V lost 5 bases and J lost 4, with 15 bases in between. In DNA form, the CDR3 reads TGTGCCAGCAGTCCGGTCAGGGGTATTTACGAGCAGTACTTC. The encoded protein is CASSPVRGIYEQYF.

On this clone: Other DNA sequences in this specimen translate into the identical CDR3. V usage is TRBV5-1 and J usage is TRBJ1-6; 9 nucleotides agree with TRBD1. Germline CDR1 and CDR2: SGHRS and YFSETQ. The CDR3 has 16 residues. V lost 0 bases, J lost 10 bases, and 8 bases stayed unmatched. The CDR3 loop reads CASSLGLGQGNSPLHF. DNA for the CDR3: TGCGCCAGCAGCTTGGGGTTGGGACAGGGAAACTCACCCCTCCACTTT.

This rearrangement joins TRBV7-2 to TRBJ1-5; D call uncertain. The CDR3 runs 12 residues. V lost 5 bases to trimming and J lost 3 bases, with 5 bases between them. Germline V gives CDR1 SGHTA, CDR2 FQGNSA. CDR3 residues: CASSPFNQPQHF. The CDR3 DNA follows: TGTGCCAGCAGCCCCTTCAATCAGCCCCAGCATTTT.

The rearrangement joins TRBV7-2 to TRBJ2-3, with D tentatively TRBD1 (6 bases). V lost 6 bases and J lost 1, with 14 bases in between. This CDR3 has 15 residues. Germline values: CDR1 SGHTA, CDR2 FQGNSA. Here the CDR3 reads CASRRQGIGTDTQYF. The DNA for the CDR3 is TGTGCCAGCAGACGTCAGGGGATTGGCACAGATACGCAGTATTTT.

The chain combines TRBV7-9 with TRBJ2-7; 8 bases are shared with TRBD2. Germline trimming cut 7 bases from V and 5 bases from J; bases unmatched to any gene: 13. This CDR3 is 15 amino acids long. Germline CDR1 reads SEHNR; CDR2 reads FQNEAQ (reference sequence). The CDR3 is CASKSGLGVSDEQYF. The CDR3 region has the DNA TGTGCCAGCAAGTCGGGACTAGGGGTCTCGGACGAGCAGTACTTC.